These 32 T cell receptor beta chains share one sample of origin, sequenced in a study of CD8 T cells in ankylosing spondylitis. The antigens for these receptors are not known. MiXCR, run by TCRdb on the 5' RACE reads, gives a single entry per CDR3 protein. The sample lists around 390,000 distinct CDR3 sequences; approximately 20% were seen once. Whole-study results and caveats: The study identified a TCR beta motif of seven or eight highly homologous variants that appeared characteristic of ankylosing spondylitis blood.

Sequenced sample: blood, either unsorted or a sorted T cell fraction (not recorded which). The source of these receptors is a male donor with ankylosing spondylitis.

Ten or more counts support this clonotype. The chain links TRBV5-1 to TRBJ2-7; TRBD1 agrees at 9 bases. The CDR3 contains 15 residues. Germline trimming cut 3 bases from V and 6 bases from J; bases unmatched to any gene: 10. Germline V gene sequence: CDR1 SGHRS, CDR2 YFSETQ. The CDR3 reads CASSSEWDRAREQYF. CDR3 nucleotides: TGCGCCAGCAGCTCGGAATGGGACAGGGCCCGCGAGCAGTACTTC. Full variable domain (missing parts from reference TRBV5-1 and TRBJ2-7): KAGVTQTPRYLIKTRGQQVTLSCSPISGHRSVSWYQQTPGQGLQFLFEYFSETQRNKGNFPGRFSGRQFSNSRSEMNVSTLELGDSALYLCASSSEWDRAREQYFGPGTRLTVT.

This clonotype was seen a few times. The rearrangement uses TRBV2 and TRBJ2-5; D is uncertain. CDR3 length equals 12 residues. The germline gives CDR1 SNHLY, CDR2 FYNNEI. V lost 8 bases to trimming and J lost 4 bases, with 11 bases between them. CDR3 bases: TGTGCCAGCCAAGGGCTGGGAGAGACCCAGTACTTC. Translating gives CASQGLGETQYF.

The chain uses TRBV19 and TRBJ1-5; tentatively, D is TRBD1 (6 bases). Germline values: CDR1 LNHDA, CDR2 SQIVND (reference sequence). V dropped 2 bases and J dropped 1 base, with 9 bases sitting between them. This CDR3 spans 15 amino acids. The CDR3 DNA sequence: TGTGCCAGTAGTATACAGGGGCGAAGCAATCAGCCCCAGCATTTT. Protein product: CASSIQGRSNQPQHF.

This clonotype was seen a few times. This chain connects TRBV6-1 to TRBJ2-1; TRBD2 might be the D (6 bases). CDR3 size: 16 residues. Germline V gene lookup returns CDR1 MNHNS and CDR2 SASEGT. V lost 6 bases and J lost 4, with 19 bases in between. The CDR3 region is CASRQIGRQYYNEQFF. CDR3 coding DNA: TGTGCCAGCAGACAAATCGGGAGACAGTATTACAATGAGCAGTTCTTC.

This clonotype came up a few times. The J gene is TRBJ2-3, the V gene TRBV7-3; 12 bases align to TRBD2. V shed 5 bases and J 2 bases; nucleotides not matched to a gene: 5. The CDR3 runs to 16 residues. The germline V gene has CDR1 SGHTA and CDR2 FQGTGA. CDR3 in DNA: TGTGCCAGCAGCCGCTCTAGCGGGAGGGCCACAGATACGCAGTATTTT. Amino acid sequence: CASSRSSGRATDTQYF.

A few counts support this clonotype. The chain has TRBV12-3 or TRBV12-4 and TRBJ2-3; TRBD2 agrees at 8 bases. This CDR3 region has 14 residues. Germline trimming cut 5 bases from V and 4 bases from J; bases unmatched to any gene: 5. The CDR3 loop reads CASSPGLASDTQYF. The DNA of the CDR3 is TGTGCCAGCAGTCCAGGACTAGCCTCAGATACGCAGTATTTT.

V gene TRBV5-1 combines with J gene TRBJ2-7; D possibly corresponds to TRBD2 (7 bases). The length of the CDR3 is 15 residues. Trimming stripped 0 bases from V and 5 bases from J, with 15 bases between. CDR1 and CDR2 (germline): SGHRS, YFSETQ. Here the CDR3 reads CASSLVRGANDEQYF. CDR3 DNA: TGCGCCAGCAGCTTGGTTCGGGGGGCGAATGACGAGCAGTACTTC.

This clonotype was seen repeatedly, ten times or more. This CDR3 is CASSETSVGELFF. The CDR3 DNA reads TGTGCCAGCAGTGAAACATCCGTCGGGGAGCTGTTTTTT. The chain is built from TRBV2 and TRBJ2-2; D is undetermined. CDR3 size: 13 residues. Germline V gives CDR1 SNHLY, CDR2 FYNNEI. Trimming took 2 bases from V and 7 from J, leaving 8 bases between them.

This chain uses TRBV11-2 with TRBJ1-2; 7 bases align to TRBD1. The CDR3 runs to 16 residues. CDR1 and CDR2 from the germline V gene are SGHAT and FQNNGV. Trimming at V came to 4 bases and at J to 4 bases, leaving 12 bases not matched to a gene. Written as DNA, the CDR3 is TGTGCCAGCAGCTCGACAGGGCAACCTCATACCTATGGCTACACCTTC. Its translation: CASSSTGQPHTYGYTF.

The sample holds a few counts of this clonotype. The gene calls are TRBV19 and TRBJ2-2; 7 bases map to TRBD2. The CDR3 has 16 amino acids. Germline trimming cut 5 bases from V and 7 bases from J; bases unmatched to any gene: 13. Germline-derived CDR1 and CDR2 are LNHDA and SQIVND (reference sequence). The DNA of the CDR3 is TGTGCCAGTAGTTCCCGGGAGGCCCCGCGGAACGGGGAGCTGTTTTTT. Protein: CASSSREAPRNGELFF.

In its sample, this clonotype was seen a few times. The gene calls are TRBV15 and TRBJ2-3; possibly TRBD2 for D (5 bases). The ends were cut back, 0 bases at V and 5 bases at J, with 18 bases in the middle. The CDR3 is 17 residues long. CDR1 is LNHNV and CDR2 is YYDKDF in the germline V gene (reference sequence). In DNA, the CDR3 is TGTGCCACCAGCAGAGATTTGACGGGAAGGCCTATAGATACGCAGTATTTT. Encoded protein: CATSRDLTGRPIDTQYF.

This chain uses TRBV14 with TRBJ1-3; 10 bases match TRBD1. Germline V CDR1 and CDR2: SGHDN, FVKESK. This CDR3 is built from 16 residues. V shed 2 bases and J 6 bases; nucleotides not matched to a gene: 7. CDR3 coding DNA: TGTGCCAGCAGCCAAAGCCCCGGGACAGGGGAAAACACCATATATTTT. This gives the protein CASSQSPGTGENTIYF.

Details on this clonotype: Its ends do not fully match the called genes, so a read error is possible. The J gene is TRBJ2-1, the V gene TRBV20-1, with D perhaps TRBD2 (5 bases). This CDR3 has 17 residues. Per germline, CDR1 DFQATT and CDR2 SNEGSKA (reference sequence). CDR3 residues: CCADYFGGVPLGNEQFF. The CDR3 region has the DNA TGCTGTGCTGACTACTTCGGCGGAGTTCCATTGGGCAATGAGCAGTTCTTC.

In this sample, this clonotype turned up a few times. The J gene is TRBJ1-4, the V gene TRBV4-3; D is perhaps TRBD1 (5 bases). The CDR3 totals 13 residues. Trimming cost V 1 base and J 11 bases, with 11 bases left between them. Germline CDR1 reads LGHNA; CDR2 reads YSLEER. The CDR3 spells CASSQARAWKLFF. DNA for the CDR3: TGCGCCAGCAGCCAAGCCAGGGCATGGAAACTGTTTTTT.

This clonotype was found a few times. This rearrangement joins TRBV11-2 to TRBJ2-2; 9 nucleotides line up with TRBD2. CDR1 and CDR2 from the germline V gene are SGHAT and FQNNGV. CDR3 size: 18 residues. Trimming cost V 5 bases and J 2 bases; bases outside gene matches: 12. The CDR3 coding sequence is TGTGCCAGCAGCCACCCAGGCGGGCTAGCGGGAAACACCGGGGAGCTGTTTTTT. Translation: CASSHPGGLAGNTGELFF.

The V call is TRBV6-2 or TRBV6-3, the J call TRBJ2-7; 12 nucleotides agree with TRBD2. Germline V lookup: CDR1 MNHEY, CDR2 SVGEGT. J was trimmed by 5 bases and V by 2 bases; bases with no gene match: 19. The CDR3 is 20 amino acids. CDR3 in amino acids: CASSYQTSGRSSGSFDEQYF. CDR3 sequence (DNA): TGTGCCAGCAGTTACCAGACTAGCGGGAGATCCTCCGGGTCCTTTGACGAGCAGTACTTC.

This clonotype was seen only a few times. This sequence joins TRBV7-9 and TRBJ2-1; D is possibly TRBD1 or TRBD2 (5 bases each). There are 16 residues in the CDR3. Germline CDR1 reads SEHNR; CDR2 reads FQNEAQ (reference sequence). V lost 5 bases and J 0 bases, leaving 14 bases between the germline ends. The CDR3 nucleotides read TGTGCCAGCAGCCTAGGGGACCGAAGCTCCTACAATGAGCAGTTCTTC. Translated: CASSLGDRSSYNEQFF.

V is TRBV28 and J is TRBJ2-7; D might be TRBD2 (6 bases). This CDR3 contains 15 residues. V shed 6 bases and J shed 3 bases, with 18 bases lying between them. CDR1 is MDHEN and CDR2 is SYDVKM in the germline V gene. The CDR3 is CASRGDPGLNYEQYF. CDR3 sequence (DNA): TGTGCCAGCAGAGGAGATCCGGGACTCAACTACGAGCAGTACTTC.

For this clonotype: Compared with germline, one end of the junction differs, possibly owing to a read error. J is TRBJ2-1 and V is TRBV7-7; 8 bases align to TRBD2. Germline-derived CDR1 and CDR2 are SSHAT and FNYEAQ (reference sequence). CDR3 length: 15 residues. The CDR3 reads CASSPIAGSYNEQFF. Written as DNA, the CDR3 is TGTGCTAGCAGCCCGATAGCGGGATCCTACAATGAGCAGTTCTTC.

The chain links TRBV12-3 or TRBV12-4 to TRBJ2-7, with 8 nucleotides matching TRBD2. The ends lost 3 bases at V and 4 bases at J; junction bases unmatched: 5. CDR3 size: 14 residues. CDR3 protein: CASSFTSGGYEQYF. DNA for the CDR3: TGTGCCAGCAGTTTTACTAGCGGAGGGTACGAGCAGTACTTC.

The table lists this clonotype with a few counts. The chain recombines TRBV6-1 with TRBJ2-1; possibly TRBD2 for D (6 bases). Germline lookup yields CDR1 MNHNS and CDR2 SASEGT. The CDR3 runs to 15 residues. The germline V and J ends were trimmed by 7 bases and 1 base, with 14 bases remaining between them. Here the CDR3 DNA reads TGTGCCAGCATGGAACGGGAGCGGTCCTACAATGAGCAGTTCTTC. Protein sequence: CASMERERSYNEQFF.

The chain links TRBV5-5 to TRBJ1-6; TRBD1 might be the D (5 bases). V dropped 2 bases and J dropped 10 bases, with 13 bases sitting between them. Germline V gene sequence: CDR1 SGHKS, CDR2 YYEKEE (reference sequence). The length of the CDR3 is 14 residues. The CDR3 DNA reads as TGTGCCAGCAGCTTCCGGGACGGGCAATCACCCCTCCACTTT. It codes for CASSFRDGQSPLHF.

Only a few counts were recorded for this clonotype. V is TRBV5-1 and J is TRBJ1-2; a possible D gene is TRBD1 (6 bases). The CDR3 runs 16 residues. Germline V CDR1 and CDR2: SGHRS, YFSETQ. V gave up 4 bases and J gave up 3 bases, with 19 bases separating them. This CDR3 reads CASSRGARQVDYGYTF. The DNA for the CDR3 is TGCGCCAGCAGCCGAGGGGCGAGACAGGTGGACTATGGCTACACCTTC.

This clonotype has more than one count but fewer than ten. The gene calls are TRBV29-1 and TRBJ2-5, with 7 positions matching TRBD1. Germline V gives CDR1 SQVTM, CDR2 ANQGSEA. V shed 7 bases, J shed 5 bases, and the junction held 10 bases outside the gene matches. This CDR3 has 13 amino acids. This CDR3 is CSEGGAAGETQYF. The CDR3 bases are TGCAGCGAAGGGGGCGCTGCAGGGGAGACCCAGTACTTC. Full variable domain (remainder filled in from reference TRBV29-1 and TRBJ2-5): SAVISQKPSRDICQRGTSLTIQCQVDSQVTMMFWYRQQPGQSLTLIATANQGSEATYESGFVIDKFPISRPNLTFSTLTVSNMSPEDSSIYLCSEGGAAGETQYFGPGTRLLVL.

J is TRBJ1-2 and V is TRBV5-1, with D unresolved. V was shortened by 0 bases and J by 4 bases, with 13 bases between the two germline ends. The CDR3 extends over 15 amino acids. Germline assignment: CDR1 SGHRS and CDR2 YFSETQ. The CDR3 protein is CASSLDSKGGYGYTF. The CDR3 DNA sequence: TGCGCCAGCAGCTTGGATTCAAAGGGAGGCTATGGCTACACCTTC.

In its sample, this clonotype was seen many times. The genes are TRBV12-3 or TRBV12-4 and TRBJ2-7, with 8 bases matching TRBD2. V dropped 5 bases and J dropped 2; count of bases not matched to a gene: 8. The CDR3 is made up of 15 amino acids. The CDR3 bases are TGTGCCAGCAGTCCACGAGTAGCGGGGCCCTACGAGCAGTACTTC. Translated: CASSPRVAGPYEQYF.

The table lists this clonotype with many counts. This rearrangement joins TRBV5-5 to TRBJ2-7; D is possibly TRBD2 (5 bases). V shed 1 base and J shed 2 bases, with 10 bases lying between them. The CDR3 is 14 residues long. CDR1 SGHKS and CDR2 YYEKEE come from the germline V gene (reference sequence). CDR3 coding DNA: TGTGCCAGCAGCTTGCTCGGACTCCCCTACGAGCAGTACTTC. Translation gives CASSLLGLPYEQYF.

A few counts support this clonotype. J is TRBJ2-3 and V is TRBV28, with TRBD2 as a possible D gene (6 bases). This CDR3 contains 15 residues. Per germline, CDR1 MDHEN and CDR2 SYDVKM. Trimming left V 3 bases short and J 2 bases short, with 12 bases between. Here the CDR3 DNA reads TGTGCCAGCAGTTTGGGGGGATTAGACACAGATACGCAGTATTTT. Protein sequence: CASSLGGLDTDTQYF.

The V and J genes are TRBV4-2 and TRBJ2-1; 8 positions agree with TRBD2. The CDR3 covers 18 residues. The germline V gene encodes CDR1 LGHNA and CDR2 YNFKEQ. The ends lost 1 base at V and 0 bases at J; junction bases unmatched: 8. CDR3 DNA sequence: TGTGCCAGCAGCCAAGTCTTAGCGGGAACGAGCTCCTACAATGAGCAGTTCTTC. The encoded protein is CASSQVLAGTSSYNEQFF.

The chain recombines TRBV6-1 with TRBJ1-2; D unresolved. Germline CDR1 MNHNS, CDR2 SASEGT. CDR3 length: 13 amino acids. V was pared by 7 bases and J by 4 bases, with 13 bases between. CDR3 DNA sequence: TGTGCCAGCAAGGCGACCGAACCCTATGGCTACACCTTC. Protein sequence: CASKATEPYGYTF.

As DNA, the CDR3 is TGTGCCAGCAGCTTAGGGACTAGCGGGCGGATGCACAATGAGCAGTTCTTC. Protein product: CASSLGTSGRMHNEQFF. V gene TRBV7-9 combines with J gene TRBJ2-1; TRBD2 matches at 11 bases. Germline V gene sequence: CDR1 SEHNR, CDR2 FQNEAQ (reference sequence). V shed 1 base and J 5 bases; nucleotides not matched to a gene: 7. The CDR3 has 17 amino acids.

The V call is TRBV19, the J call TRBJ2-5; TRBD1 might be the D (7 bases). Between the trimmed V and J ends, which lost 6 bases and 4 bases, there was a span of 21 bases. This CDR3 is 16 amino acids long. Looked up from germline, CDR1 is LNHDA and CDR2 is SQIVND (reference sequence). The CDR3 region is CASSQAAGGLLETQYF. CDR3 nucleotides: TGTGCCAGTAGCCAGGCAGCAGGGGGGCTTCTAGAGACCCAGTACTTC. Combining the CDR3 with reference TRBV19 and TRBJ2-5 gives the whole variable domain DGGITQSPKYLFRKEGQNVTLSCEQNLNHDAMYWYRQDPGQGLRLIYYSQIVNDFQKGDIAEGYSVSREKKESFPLTVTSAQKNPTAFYLCASSQAAGGLLETQYFGPGTRLLVL.